Listed here are 16 T cell receptor beta chains from one sample, sequenced in a study of T cell changes during pregnancy in multiple sclerosis. The assay was immunoSEQ multiplex PCR, and TCRdb's table has in-frame clones only and misses some. The sample contains tens of thousands of clones, around 92% of which appear only once. Sequenced material: peripheral blood, taken in the third trimester of pregnancy. These receptors all stem from a female donor in good health, enrolled as a control in a pregnancy study.

The chain joins TRBV6-1 to TRBJ2-1, with 8 nucleotides matching TRBD1. Germline lookup yields CDR1 MNHNS and CDR2 SASEGT. The CDR3 sequence is 13 residues long. With 6 bases clipped from V and 4 bases from J, the junction kept 2 bases outside the gene matches. CDR3 sequence: CASSDRGYNEQFF. The DNA of the CDR3 is TGTGCCAGCAGCGACAGGGGTTACAATGAGCAGTTCTTC.

This sequence joins TRBV7-9 and TRBJ2-7; D uncertain. The ends were cut back, 5 bases at V and 7 bases at J, with 12 bases in the middle. The germline gives CDR1 SEHNR, CDR2 FQNEAQ (reference sequence). This CDR3 is 12 amino acids long. This chain's CDR3 is CASSPMEKEQYF. The CDR3 nucleotides are TGTGCCAGCAGCCCGATGGAGAAAGAGCAGTACTTC.

CDR3 in amino acids: CASSLARSGVEQFF. The CDR3 bases are TGTGCCAGCAGCTTAGCTAGGTCAGGGGTTGAGCAGTTCTTC. J is TRBJ2-1 and V is TRBV7-2; possibly TRBD1 for D (6 bases). Germline V CDR1 and CDR2: SGHTA, FQGNSA. Deletions cut 0 bases from V and 9 bases from J, with 12 bases between. The CDR3 loop spans 14 amino acids.

This rearrangement joins TRBV4-2 to TRBJ1-2; 7 nucleotides agree with TRBD1. Germline trimming cut 4 bases from V and 1 base from J; bases unmatched to any gene: 9. The CDR3 covers 16 residues. In germline, CDR1 is LGHNA, CDR2 YNFKEQ. The CDR3 nucleotides are TGTGCCAGCAGCCCCAAGACGACAGGGATTAACTATGGCTACACCTTC. Translating it yields CASSPKTTGINYGYTF.

This chain links TRBV4-1 with TRBJ1-5, with D perhaps matching TRBD1 (5 bases). V lost 6 bases, J lost 7 bases, and 22 bases lay in between. This CDR3 is 16 amino acids long. Per germline, CDR1 MGHRA and CDR2 YSYEKL. The CDR3 coding sequence is TGCGCCAGCAGTCAAAATTCCGCGGGGGAATCGCAGCCCCAGCATTTT. Amino acids: CASSQNSAGESQPQHF.

The V and J genes are TRBV14 and TRBJ2-7; 7 nucleotides agree with TRBD1. CDR3 size: 14 residues. Per germline, CDR1 SGHDN and CDR2 FVKESK. The V and J ends lost 4 bases and 4 bases, in that order; junction bases with no gene match: 7. The CDR3 DNA follows: TGTGCCAGCAGCCGCCGGGGACAGAGTTACGAGCAGTACTTC. Amino acid sequence: CASSRRGQSYEQYF.

This chain connects TRBV7-6 to TRBJ2-3; D ambiguous. V was clipped by 1 base and J by 4 bases, with 27 bases between them. The length of the CDR3 is 20 residues. Per the germline V gene, CDR1 is SGHVS and CDR2 is FNYEAQ. In DNA, the CDR3 is TGTGCCAGCAGCTTAGAGTCGTGGCCCTTTCCCCCGCCCTTGGCAGATACGCAGTATTTT. Its protein product is CASSLESWPFPPPLADTQYF.

A single count supports this clone. CDR3 sequence reads: CASSVPTLVAGGPGEQFF. The CDR3 DNA sequence: TGTGCCAGCAGCGTACCTACCCTGGTAGCGGGGGGGCCGGGTGAGCAGTTCTTC. The V call is TRBV9, the J call TRBJ2-1; 11 bases are shared with TRBD2. The germline V gene encodes CDR1 SGDLS and CDR2 YYNGEE. This CDR3 comprises 18 residues. V was pared by 1 base and J by 9 bases, with 15 bases of the junction left unmatched.

This clone has a single count. V gene TRBV9 combines with J gene TRBJ2-3; perhaps TRBD1 as D (5 bases). The CDR3 has 14 amino acids. CDR1 SGDLS and CDR2 YYNGEE come from the germline V gene. V was trimmed by 2 bases and J by 4 bases, leaving 11 bases between them. CDR3 protein: CASSVKQGPDTQYF. The CDR3 DNA reads as TGTGCCAGCAGCGTGAAGCAGGGCCCAGATACGCAGTATTTT.

CDR3 sequence reads: CASSFQSGSGETQYF. The CDR3 region has the DNA TGTGCCAGCAGCTTTCAGTCCGGATCGGGGGAGACCCAGTACTTC. V and J are TRBV5-4 and TRBJ2-5; D perhaps matches TRBD2 (5 bases). The CDR3 totals 15 residues. Per the germline V gene, CDR1 is SGHNT and CDR2 is YYREEE (reference sequence). V was shortened by 2 bases and J by 5 bases, with 16 bases between the two germline ends.

The chain has TRBV27 and TRBJ2-1; D gene ambiguous. Germline V gives CDR1 MNHEY, CDR2 SMNVEV (reference sequence). V was clipped by 5 bases and J by 0 bases, with 11 bases between them. The CDR3 sequence is 15 residues long. The chain's CDR3 is CASSPVKSSYNEQFF. DNA of the CDR3: TGTGCCAGCAGTCCCGTAAAGAGCTCCTACAATGAGCAGTTCTTC.

DNA for the CDR3: TGTGCCAGCAGTGAAGCTGACGAGGGCGCAGATACGCAGTATTTT. The encoded protein is CASSEADEGADTQYF. The gene calls are TRBV6-1 and TRBJ2-3; tentative D call: TRBD2 (5 bases). This CDR3 has 15 residues. Trimming removed 0 bases at V and 4 bases at J, with 11 bases between. Germline CDR1 and CDR2: MNHNS and SASEGT.

The chain combines TRBV5-6 with TRBJ2-2; D unclear. V was pared by 2 bases and J by 0 bases, with 11 bases between. Per germline, CDR1 SGHDT and CDR2 YYEEEE. This CDR3 is 16 amino acids long. CDR3 nucleotides: TGTGCCAGCAGCTTTCCCCGGTCCGCGAACACCGGGGAGCTGTTTTTT. Protein product: CASSFPRSANTGELFF.

A few counts support this clone. The V and J genes are TRBV6-6 and TRBJ2-2; no clear D. CDR1 is MNHNY, CDR2 SVGAGI, per germline (reference sequence). Trimming left V 4 bases short and J 0 bases short, with 9 bases between. The CDR3 runs to 15 residues. The CDR3 region is CASSFQAPNTGELFF. CDR3 coding DNA: TGTGCCAGCAGTTTCCAGGCCCCGAACACCGGGGAGCTGTTTTTT.

This sequence joins TRBV7-2 and TRBJ2-3, with 8 bases aligning to TRBD1. Germline CDR1 reads SGHTA; CDR2 reads FQGNSA. V shed 3 bases, J shed 6 bases, and the junction held 5 bases outside the gene matches. The length of the CDR3 is 14 residues. Here the CDR3 reads CASSLTGAWDTQYF. Here the CDR3 DNA reads TGTGCCAGCAGCTTGACAGGGGCTTGGGATACGCAGTATTTT.

The chain combines TRBV7-2 with TRBJ2-7, with D perhaps matching TRBD2 (5 bases). This CDR3 is 14 amino acids long. V was clipped by 1 base and J by 4 bases, with 11 bases between them. CDR1 and CDR2 (germline): SGHTA, FQGNSA. DNA for the CDR3: TGTGCCAGCAGCTTAGAGCCGGGAACGTACGAGCAGTACTTC. The encoded protein is CASSLEPGTYEQYF.